Listed below are T cell receptor beta chains from one sample, sequenced in a study of PD-1 blockade in classical Hodgkin lymphoma. This table comes from immunoSEQ multiplex PCR, and its TCRdb copy is limited to in-frame clones, with some not included. The data show some 49,000 clones, around 90% seen once. Sequencing used peripheral blood mononuclear cells (PBMCs). The receptors stem from a human donor with classical Hodgkin lymphoma. The CDR3 runs from the conserved cysteine through the conserved F or W. Not all rows give a size; the values are once, few, many and, for expanded clones, a class.

CDR3 length,V gene,clone size,CDR3 protein
14,TRBV19,.,CASSNAPANYGYTF
11,TRBV29-1,.,CSSEMGTEAFF
14,TRBV19,.,CASSTRTGADEQFF
15,TRBV2,.,CASSELDNPIYGYTF
15,TRBV19,.,CASKQGARSDSPLHF
11,TRBV4-2,once,CASSQDVQQFF
14,TRBV5-1,.,CASSGGTGHTEAFF
15,TRBV2,.,CASSDVLGLAYEQYF
13,TRBV2,.,CASRTGPNQPQHF
15,TRBV18,.,CASSPEGVSKNIQYF
16,TRBV28,few,CASSGPGGGNPYEQYF
14,TRBV9,.,CASGGVATNEKLFF
14,TRBV7-8,.,CASSFFDTSGTQYF
13,TRBV2,.,CASILQGADTQYF
18,TRBV2,.,CASSEALAKGGVHTEAFF
14,TRBV7-9,.,CASSFGLAPNEQFF
14,TRBV15,once,CATSGAGGAREQYF
15,TRBV9,.,CASSVVAVSTDTQYF
17,TRBV10-3,once,CAISVGLAGGASYEQYF
15,TRBV7-8,.,CASSLLLAGVNEQFF
14,TRBV19,.,CASRNRAANQPQHF
13,TRBV5-1,.,CASSFEGSYEQYF
15,TRBV7-9,.,CASSLTYGQNNEQFF
12,TRBV19,.,CANTFPHDEQYF
13,TRBV5-1,once,CASSLGDQETQYF
14,TRBV5-4,.,CASSDPLHGNTIYF
14,TRBV2,.,CARLGTGPTDTQYF
14,TRBV7-2,.,CASSLSSPYNEQFF
16,TRBV7-7,.,CASSHRGAGPGETQYF
17,TRBV7-3,.,CASSSTGATFNTGELFF
13,TRBV2,.,CASRNWGDTEAFF
14,TRBV30,.,CAWGGTLSYNEQFF
16,TRBV7-2,few,CASSLVGGRNTGELFF
13,TRBV5-8,.,CASSLGRAAEQYF